This T cell receptor beta chain was found in a study of OX40 agonist ivuxolimab in advanced cancers. The V end lost 6 bases, the J end lost 3 bases, and 9 bases lay between the germline ends. The CDR3 is made up of 12 amino acids. Germline CDR1 and CDR2: LNHDA and SQIVND (reference sequence). Assay used: immunoSEQ multiplex PCR; TCRdb lists only in-frame clones, some missing. Seen here are 40,000 to 65,000 clones, less than 90% observed once, and the top ten hold approximately 4.2%. Points on this clone: Antigen unknown.

Autoimmune disease history or systemic immunosuppression excluded patients. Study outcomes and limitations: Within 6 weeks, CD4+ and CD8+ blood T cells expanded clonally at 0.1 to 3.0 mg/kg.

The sample here was CD4+ or CD8+ T cells sorted from blood, taken in a trial of the OX40 agonist ivuxolimab. The chain uses TRBV19 and TRBJ2-7, with D tentatively TRBD1 (6 bases). The source of this sequence is an adult with an advanced solid tumor such as melanoma, head and neck, liver or kidney cancer. The CDR3, as DNA: TGTGCCAGTAGCAGGGGTATCTACGAGCAGTACTTC. It is translated as CASSRGIYEQYF.